These 5 T cell receptor beta chains share one sample of origin, sequenced in a study of cytomegalovirus exposure and HLA in healthy donors. In the PCR, 60 Vbeta and 13 Jbeta primers were used. Data came from immunoSEQ multiplex PCR; TCRdb stores just in-frame clones and leaves some out. Here the sample spans around 71,000 clones, 65% to 70% being singletons. Sequencing was carried out using PBMCs. All receptors derive from a male donor in good health and CMV-seropositive.

This chain links TRBV6-1 with TRBJ1-2, with D possibly being TRBD1 (5 bases). This CDR3 comprises 14 residues. Germline CDR1 and CDR2: MNHNS and SASEGT. Trimming took 0 bases from V and 10 from J, leaving 15 bases between them. CDR3: CASSEAPQEKDYTF. The CDR3 DNA sequence: TGTGCCAGCAGTGAAGCACCACAGGAGAAAGACTACACCTTC.

The chain combines TRBV7-9 with TRBJ2-7; the D is unclear. The germline V and J ends were trimmed by 5 bases and 1 base, with 6 bases remaining between them. The CDR3 spans 12 residues. CDR1 and CDR2 (germline): SEHNR, FQNEAQ (reference sequence). Here the CDR3 reads CASSAQSYEQYF. In DNA form, the CDR3 reads TGTGCCAGCAGCGCACAGTCCTACGAGCAGTACTTC.

V is TRBV9 and J is TRBJ2-7; 12 nucleotides align to TRBD1. The CDR3 spans 15 residues. Germline trimming cut 3 bases from V and 3 bases from J; bases unmatched to any gene: 4. Looked up from germline, CDR1 is SGDLS and CDR2 is YYNGEE. CDR3 in DNA: TGTGCCAGCAGCGAGGGGACAGGGGGCCTCTACGAGCAGTACTTC. Amino acid sequence: CASSEGTGGLYEQYF.

In this sample, this clone turned up a few times. The rearrangement uses TRBV14 and TRBJ2-5; TRBD2 matches 7 bases. The DNA end is a closer match to TRBJ2-7, so the J assignment may be wrong. CDR1 is SGHDN and CDR2 is FVKESK in the germline V gene. The CDR3 is made up of 17 amino acids. CDR3 nucleotides: TGTGCCAGCAGCCAAGGATCAGCGGGGTGGTCGTCCTACGAGCAGTACTTC. The encoded protein is CASSQGSAGWSSYEQYF.

In its sample, this clone was seen once. The chain combines TRBV5-1 with TRBJ2-7; TRBD2 might be the D (7 bases). V was clipped by 4 bases and J by 3 bases, with 17 bases between them. The germline CDR1 and CDR2 sequences are SGHRS and YFSETQ. CDR3 length: 15 residues. CDR3 coding DNA: TGCGCCAGCAGCCCGGGGGGCAGTCGGGACTACGAGCAGTACTTC. It codes for CASSPGGSRDYEQYF.